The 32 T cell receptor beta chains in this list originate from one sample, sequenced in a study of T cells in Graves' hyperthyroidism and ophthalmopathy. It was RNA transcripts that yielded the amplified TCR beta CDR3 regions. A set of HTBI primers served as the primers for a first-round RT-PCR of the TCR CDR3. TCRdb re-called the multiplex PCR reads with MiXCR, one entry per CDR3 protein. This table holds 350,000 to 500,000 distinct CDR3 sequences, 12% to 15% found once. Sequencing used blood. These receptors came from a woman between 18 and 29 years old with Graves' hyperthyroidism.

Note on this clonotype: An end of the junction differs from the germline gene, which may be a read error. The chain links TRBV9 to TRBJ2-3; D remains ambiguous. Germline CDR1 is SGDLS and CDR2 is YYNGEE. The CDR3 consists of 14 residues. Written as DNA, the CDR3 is TGTGCCAGCAGCGTAGAGGGTGGCACGGATACGCAGTATTTT. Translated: CASSVEGGTDTQYF.

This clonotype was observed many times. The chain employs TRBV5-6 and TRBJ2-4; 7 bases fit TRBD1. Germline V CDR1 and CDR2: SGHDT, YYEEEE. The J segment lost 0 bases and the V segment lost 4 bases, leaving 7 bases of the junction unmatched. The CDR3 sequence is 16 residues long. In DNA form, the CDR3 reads TGTGCCAGCAGCCCCGGGACAGCTCCAGCCAAAAACATTCAGTACTTC. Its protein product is CASSPGTAPAKNIQYF.

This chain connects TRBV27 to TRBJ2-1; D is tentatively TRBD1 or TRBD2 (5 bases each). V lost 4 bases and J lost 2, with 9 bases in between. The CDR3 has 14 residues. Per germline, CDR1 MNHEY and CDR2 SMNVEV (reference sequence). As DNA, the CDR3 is TGTGCCAGCAGTTCCCGAGGGGCCTACAATGAGCAGTTCTTC. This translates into CASSSRGAYNEQFF.

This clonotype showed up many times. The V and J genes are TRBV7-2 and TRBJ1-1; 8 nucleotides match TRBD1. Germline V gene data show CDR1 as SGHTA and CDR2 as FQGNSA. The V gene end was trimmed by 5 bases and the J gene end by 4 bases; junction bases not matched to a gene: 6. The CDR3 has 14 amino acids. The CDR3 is CASSPRTGPTEAFF. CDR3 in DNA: TGTGCCAGCAGCCCTCGGACAGGGCCCACTGAAGCTTTCTTT.

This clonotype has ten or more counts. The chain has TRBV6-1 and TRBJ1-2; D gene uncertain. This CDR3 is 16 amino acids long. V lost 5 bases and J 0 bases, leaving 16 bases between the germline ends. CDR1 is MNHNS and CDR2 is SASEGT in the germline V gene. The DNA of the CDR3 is TGTGCCAGCAGTTACACCCGGACTGTCGCTAACTATGGCTACACCTTC. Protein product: CASSYTRTVANYGYTF.

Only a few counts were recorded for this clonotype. As DNA, the CDR3 is TGTGCCAGCAGTGTGGGGGGGCAAGTTGAAAAACTGTTTTTT. It codes for CASSVGGQVEKLFF. The chain combines TRBV2 with TRBJ1-4; possible D gene TRBD1, 6 bases. The ends were cut back, 4 bases at V and 7 bases at J, with 13 bases in the middle. From germline, CDR1 is SNHLY and CDR2 FYNNEI. The CDR3 is 14 residues long.

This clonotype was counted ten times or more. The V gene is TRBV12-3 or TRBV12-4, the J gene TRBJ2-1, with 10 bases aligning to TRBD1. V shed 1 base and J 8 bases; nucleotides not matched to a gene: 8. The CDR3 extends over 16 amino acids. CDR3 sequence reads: CASSLVQGQGGDEQFF. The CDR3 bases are TGTGCCAGCAGTTTAGTGCAAGGACAGGGGGGTGATGAGCAGTTCTTC.

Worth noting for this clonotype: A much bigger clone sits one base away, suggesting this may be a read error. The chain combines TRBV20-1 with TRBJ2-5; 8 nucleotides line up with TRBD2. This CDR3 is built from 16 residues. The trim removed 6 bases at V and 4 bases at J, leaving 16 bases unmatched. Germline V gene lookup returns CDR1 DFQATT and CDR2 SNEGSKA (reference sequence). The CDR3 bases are TGCAGTGCCTCCTTGCCCGGGACTAGAGTCCGAGAGACCCAGTACTTC. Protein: CSASLPGTRVRETQYF.

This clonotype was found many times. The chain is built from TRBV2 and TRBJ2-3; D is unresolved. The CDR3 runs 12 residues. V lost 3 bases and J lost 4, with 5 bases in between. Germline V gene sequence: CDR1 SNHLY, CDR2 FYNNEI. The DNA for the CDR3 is TGTGCCAGCAGTGAGCGGCCAGATACGCAGTATTTT. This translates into CASSERPDTQYF.

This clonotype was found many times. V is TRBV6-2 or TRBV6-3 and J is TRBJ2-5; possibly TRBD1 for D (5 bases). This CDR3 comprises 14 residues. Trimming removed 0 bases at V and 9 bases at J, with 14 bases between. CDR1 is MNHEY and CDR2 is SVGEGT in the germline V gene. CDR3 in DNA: TGTGCCAGCAGTTACTCGGACACCTCTAGGCCCCAGTACTTC. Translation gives CASSYSDTSRPQYF.

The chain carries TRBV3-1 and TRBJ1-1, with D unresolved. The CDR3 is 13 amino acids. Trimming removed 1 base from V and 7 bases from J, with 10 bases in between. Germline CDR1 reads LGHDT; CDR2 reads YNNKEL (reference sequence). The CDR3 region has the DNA TGTGCCAGCAGCCAAGGCAGACTAAATGAAGCTTTCTTT. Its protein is CASSQGRLNEAFF.

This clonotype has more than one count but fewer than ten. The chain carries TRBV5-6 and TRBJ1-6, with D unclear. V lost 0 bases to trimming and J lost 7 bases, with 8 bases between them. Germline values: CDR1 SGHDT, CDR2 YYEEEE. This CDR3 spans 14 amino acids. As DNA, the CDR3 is TGTGCCAGCAGCTTGGGGGTTGGGAATTCACCCCTCCACTTT. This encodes CASSLGVGNSPLHF. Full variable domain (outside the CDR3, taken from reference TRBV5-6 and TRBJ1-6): DAGVTQSPTHLIKTRGQQVTLRCSPKSGHDTVSWYQQALGQGPQFIFQYYEEEERQRGNFPDRFSGHQFPNYSSELNVNALLLGDSALYLCASSLGVGNSPLHFGNGTRLTVT.

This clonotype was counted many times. CDR3 DNA: TGTGCCAGCAGCGTCCCGAGGGGCCTAGAGACCCAGTACTTC. Its protein is CASSVPRGLETQYF. The J gene is TRBJ2-5, the V gene TRBV7-9; D may be TRBD1 or TRBD2 (5 bases each). Per the germline V gene, CDR1 is SEHNR and CDR2 is FQNEAQ (reference sequence). The CDR3 has 14 residues. Trimming pared 5 bases from V and 4 bases from J, leaving 14 bases between.

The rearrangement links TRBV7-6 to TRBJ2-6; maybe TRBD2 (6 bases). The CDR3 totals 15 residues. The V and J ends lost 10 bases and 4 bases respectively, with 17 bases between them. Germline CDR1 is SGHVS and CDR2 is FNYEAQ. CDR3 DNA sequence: TGTGCCACCACTCCGGGAGTAAGCGGGGCCAACGTCCTGACTTTC. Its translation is CATTPGVSGANVLTF.

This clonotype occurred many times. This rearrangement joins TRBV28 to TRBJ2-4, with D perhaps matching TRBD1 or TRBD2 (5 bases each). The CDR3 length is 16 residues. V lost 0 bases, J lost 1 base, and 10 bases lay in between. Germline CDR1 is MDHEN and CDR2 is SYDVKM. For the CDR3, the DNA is TGTGCCAGCAGTTTATGGGGGGATCTGGCCAAAAACATTCAGTACTTC. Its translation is CASSLWGDLAKNIQYF.

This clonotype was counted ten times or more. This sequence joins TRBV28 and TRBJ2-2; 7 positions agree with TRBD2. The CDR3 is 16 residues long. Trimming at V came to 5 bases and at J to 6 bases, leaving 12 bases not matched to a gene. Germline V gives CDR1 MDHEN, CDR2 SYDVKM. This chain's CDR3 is CASSPLQAGESGELFF. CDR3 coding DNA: TGTGCCAGCAGTCCACTCCAGGCGGGAGAGTCCGGGGAGCTGTTTTTT. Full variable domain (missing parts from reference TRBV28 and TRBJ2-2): DVKVTQSSRYLVKRTGEKVFLECVQDMDHENMFWYRQDPGLGLRLIYFSYDVKMKEKGDIPEGYSVSREKKERFSLILESASTNQTSMYLCASSPLQAGESGELFFGEGSRLTVL.

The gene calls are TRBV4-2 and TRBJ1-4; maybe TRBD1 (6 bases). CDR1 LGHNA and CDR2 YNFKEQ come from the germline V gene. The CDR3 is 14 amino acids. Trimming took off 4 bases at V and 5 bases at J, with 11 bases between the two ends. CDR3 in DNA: TGTGCCAGCAGCCTGGGGAGGGGGAATGAAAAACTGTTTTTT. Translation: CASSLGRGNEKLFF.

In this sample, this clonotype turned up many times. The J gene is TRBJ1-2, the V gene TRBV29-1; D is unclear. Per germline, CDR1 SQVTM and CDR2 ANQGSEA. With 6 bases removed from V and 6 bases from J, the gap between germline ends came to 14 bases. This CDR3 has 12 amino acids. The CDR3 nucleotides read TGCAGCGTGACCCACACTGGAGATGGCTACACCTTC. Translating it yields CSVTHTGDGYTF.

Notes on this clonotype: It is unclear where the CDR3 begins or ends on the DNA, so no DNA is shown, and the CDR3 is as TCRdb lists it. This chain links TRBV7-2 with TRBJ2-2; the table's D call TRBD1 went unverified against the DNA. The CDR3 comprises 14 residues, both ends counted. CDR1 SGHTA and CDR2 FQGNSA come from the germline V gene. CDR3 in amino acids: CASNWGQGTGEPFF.

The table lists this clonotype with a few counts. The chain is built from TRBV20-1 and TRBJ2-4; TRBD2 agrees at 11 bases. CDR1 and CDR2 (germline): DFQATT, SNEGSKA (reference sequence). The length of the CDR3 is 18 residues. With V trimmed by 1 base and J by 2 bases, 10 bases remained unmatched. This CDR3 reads CSARVSGTSGSPKNIQYF. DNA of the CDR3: TGCAGTGCTAGAGTCAGCGGCACTAGCGGGAGCCCCAAAAACATTCAGTACTTC.

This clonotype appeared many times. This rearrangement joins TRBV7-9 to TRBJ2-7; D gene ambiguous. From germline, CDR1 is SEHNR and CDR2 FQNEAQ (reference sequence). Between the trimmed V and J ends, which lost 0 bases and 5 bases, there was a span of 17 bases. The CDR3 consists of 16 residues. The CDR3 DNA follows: TGTGCCAGCAGCTTAGCGGCACCGGCGGCTTCCCACGAGCAGTACTTC. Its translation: CASSLAAPAASHEQYF.

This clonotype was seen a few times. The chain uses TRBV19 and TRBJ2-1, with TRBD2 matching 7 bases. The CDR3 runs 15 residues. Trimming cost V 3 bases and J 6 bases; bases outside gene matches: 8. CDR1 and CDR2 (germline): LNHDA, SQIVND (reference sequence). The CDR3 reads CASSMTSRLGNEQFF. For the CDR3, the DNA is TGTGCCAGTAGTATGACTAGCAGGCTGGGCAATGAGCAGTTCTTC.

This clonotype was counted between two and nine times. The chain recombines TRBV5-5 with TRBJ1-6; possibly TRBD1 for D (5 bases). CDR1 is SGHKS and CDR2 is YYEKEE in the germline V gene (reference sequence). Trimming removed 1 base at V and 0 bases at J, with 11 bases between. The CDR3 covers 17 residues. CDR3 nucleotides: TGTGCCAGCAGCTTGACCCGACAGAGCTCCTATAATTCACCCCTCCACTTT. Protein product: CASSLTRQSSYNSPLHF.

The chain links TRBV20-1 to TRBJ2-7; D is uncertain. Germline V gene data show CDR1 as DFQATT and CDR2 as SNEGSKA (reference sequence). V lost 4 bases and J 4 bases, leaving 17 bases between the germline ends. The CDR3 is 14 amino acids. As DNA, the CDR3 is TGCAGTGCTATCTCTGGCCTACTGGATTACGAGCAGTACTTC. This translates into CSAISGLLDYEQYF.

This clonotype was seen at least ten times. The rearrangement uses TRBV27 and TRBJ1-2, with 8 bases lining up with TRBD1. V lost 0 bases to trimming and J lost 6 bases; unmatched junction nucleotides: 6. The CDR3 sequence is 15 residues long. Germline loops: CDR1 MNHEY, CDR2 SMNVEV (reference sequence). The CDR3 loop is CASSLSLQGADGYTF. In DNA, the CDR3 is TGTGCCAGCAGTTTATCTCTTCAGGGGGCAGATGGCTACACCTTC.

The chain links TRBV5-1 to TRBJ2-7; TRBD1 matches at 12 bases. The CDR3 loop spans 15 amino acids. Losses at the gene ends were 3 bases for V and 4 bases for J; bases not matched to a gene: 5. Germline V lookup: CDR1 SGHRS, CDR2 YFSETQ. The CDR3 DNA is TGCGCCAGCAGCTCCGGGACAGGGGGCATGTACGAGCAGTACTTC. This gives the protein CASSSGTGGMYEQYF.

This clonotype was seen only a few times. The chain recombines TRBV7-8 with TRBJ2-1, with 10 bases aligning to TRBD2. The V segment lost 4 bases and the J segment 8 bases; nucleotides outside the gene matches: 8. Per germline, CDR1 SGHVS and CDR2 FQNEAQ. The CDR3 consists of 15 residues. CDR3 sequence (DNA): TGTGCCAGCAGCTCCCCTAGCGGGAGAGCGCATGAGCAGTTCTTC. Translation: CASSSPSGRAHEQFF.

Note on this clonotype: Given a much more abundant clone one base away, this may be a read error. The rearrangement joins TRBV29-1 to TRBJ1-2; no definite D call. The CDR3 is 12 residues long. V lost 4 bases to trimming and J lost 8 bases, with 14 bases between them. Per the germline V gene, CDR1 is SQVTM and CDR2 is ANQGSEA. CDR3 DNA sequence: TGCAGCGTTGCCAACAATGGGAACGGCTACACCTTC. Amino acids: CSVANNGNGYTF.

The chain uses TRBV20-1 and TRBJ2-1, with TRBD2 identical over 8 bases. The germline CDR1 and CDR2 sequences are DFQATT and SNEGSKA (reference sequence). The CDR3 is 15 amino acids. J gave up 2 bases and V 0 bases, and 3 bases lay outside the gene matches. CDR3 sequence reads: CSAREAGGPYNEQFF. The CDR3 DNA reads TGCAGTGCTAGAGAGGCGGGGGGCCCCTACAATGAGCAGTTCTTC.

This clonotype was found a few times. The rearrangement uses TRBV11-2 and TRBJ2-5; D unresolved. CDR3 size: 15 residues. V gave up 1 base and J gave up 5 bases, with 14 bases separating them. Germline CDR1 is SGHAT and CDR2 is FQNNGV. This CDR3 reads CASSLAAGFVETQYF. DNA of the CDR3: TGTGCCAGCAGCTTAGCAGCCGGGTTTGTTGAGACCCAGTACTTC.

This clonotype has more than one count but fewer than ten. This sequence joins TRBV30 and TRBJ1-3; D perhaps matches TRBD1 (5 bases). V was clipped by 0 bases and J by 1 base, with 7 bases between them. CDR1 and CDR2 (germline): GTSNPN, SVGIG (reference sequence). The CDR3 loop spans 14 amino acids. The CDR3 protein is CAWSVGGSGNTIYF. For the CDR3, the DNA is TGTGCCTGGAGTGTGGGGGGGTCTGGAAACACCATATATTTT.

The CDR3 DNA reads TGTGCCAGCAGCCGGGGACAGGGGTCGAGGATGCCCCAGCATTTT. It specifies CASSRGQGSRMPQHF. This chain uses TRBV7-8 with TRBJ1-5; 10 bases match TRBD1. V trimming: 5 bases; J trimming: 9 bases; junction bases outside the gene matches: 10. CDR3 length: 15 residues. Per the germline V gene, CDR1 is SGHVS and CDR2 is FQNEAQ.